This is a list of T cell receptor beta chains from one sample in a study of blood T cells in healthy people across ages. MiXCR, run by TCRdb on the 5' RACE reads, gives a single entry per CDR3 protein. The data contain more than 650,000 distinct CDR3 sequences, more than 25% of them seen just once; the ten biggest clones take up about 3%. This same sample was also part of a study on T cells of mothers and their children.

The sample consisted of blood. All receptors come from a boy aged 10-17 years in good health. The conserved cysteine and the conserved F or W are not part of the CDR3 here. The D gene is left open where the match is weak. Clone size is stated in some rows and not others, as once, few, many or a class when expanded.

V gene	J gene	clone size	D gene	CDR3 protein
TRBV5-1	-	-	-	ASSLDLVGDGTYEQY
TRBV4-2	-	-	TRBD2	ASSQGLTSGDEQF
TRBV10-3	TRBJ2-5	-	-	ATKGTQETQY
TRBV2	TRBJ2-5	-	TRBD2	ASRSGTSTETQY
TRBV9	TRBJ2-1	-	TRBD2	ASSQGGTSGGYSYNEQF
TRBV7-2	-	-	TRBD2	ASRPGRGGWNEQF
TRBV24-1	TRBJ2-4	few	-	ATSVSTKNIQY
TRBV27	TRBJ2-7	-	TRBD2	ASSFPGTKRLHEQY
TRBV12-3/TRBV12-4	TRBJ2-1	few	-	ASSPTVISQF
TRBV27	TRBJ2-3	-	-	ASSSSIGADTQY
TRBV10-3	TRBJ2-6	-	-	AISTGQGDGANVLT
TRBV15	TRBJ2-5	-	-	ATSRPPESETQY
TRBV3-1	TRBJ1-2	-	-	ASSLQGWDLGYT
TRBV5-1	TRBJ2-3	once	-	ASNRRPRGLSTDTQY
TRBV2	TRBJ2-7	-	TRBD1	ASRRRQGDNEQY
TRBV7-9	TRBJ2-2	few	-	ASSSPGHTGELF
TRBV20-1	TRBJ1-2	few	-	SPSRGPSNYGYT
TRBV5-5	TRBJ1-1	-	-	ASSSGTRNTEAF
TRBV28	TRBJ1-2	few	TRBD1	ASRGQQVQGYT
TRBV20-1	TRBJ1-1	few	-	SAREYEAF
TRBV5-1	TRBJ2-3	many	TRBD2	ASSLAGGSTDTQY
TRBV5-1	-	-	TRBD1	ASSLQGENEQF
TRBV27	TRBJ2-7	many	-	ASSFGYEQY
TRBV12-3/TRBV12-4	TRBJ2-5	-	TRBD1	ASSFLDRAQETQY
TRBV5-1	TRBJ2-5	few	TRBD2	ASSSQGLAATQETQY
TRBV20-1	TRBJ2-5	-	-	SAMDIQETQY
TRBV13	TRBJ2-1	few	-	ASSITSYEQF
TRBV6-6	TRBJ2-5	-	TRBD1	ASSSQQGARETQY
TRBV6-5	TRBJ1-2	-	-	ASSREGFYGYT
TRBV10-3	TRBJ1-2	-	-	AISGRQLVGYT
TRBV5-1	TRBJ1-6	-	-	ASSQTANSPLH
TRBV29-1	TRBJ1-1	few	-	SVEDISGVGNTEAF
TRBV5-1	TRBJ2-5	few	-	ASRLEGSETQY
TRBV6-5	TRBJ1-4	few	-	ASSFRDSEKLF
TRBV25-1	TRBJ2-4	-	-	ASRGARGKNIQY
TRBV5-1	TRBJ2-5	few	-	ASRLGGALETQY
TRBV5-1	TRBJ2-7	-	TRBD2	ASRYSGAYEQY
TRBV6-5	-	-	-	ASSYGEGVYEQY
TRBV14	TRBJ2-1	few	-	ASSQKVVPYNEQF
TRBV27	TRBJ2-6	-	-	ASSLSRPSGANVLT